This TCR beta chain was captured by sequencing in a study of response to subunit inactivated influenza vaccine. Overall study results and limits: New T cells are recruited in small numbers by each seasonal influenza vaccination, according to the authors' suggestion.

TCRdb re-analysed the RT-PCR reads in MiXCR, keeping a single row per CDR3 protein. The profile covers about 530,000 distinct CDR3 sequences, with 13% appearing a single time and 10% to 15% taken by the ten largest. This CDR3 contains 13 residues. Unmatched junction bases numbered 5, after V lost 0 bases and J lost 11 bases. Germline-derived CDR1 and CDR2 are SGHAT and FQNNGV. About this clonotype itself: Its antigen is undetermined.

The sample consisted of PBMCs from blood, taken around seven weeks after vaccination. The V and J genes are TRBV11-2 and TRBJ1-1; TRBD1 matches at 8 bases. The receptor comes from a man in his fifties or sixties who received an inactivated influenza vaccine. CDR3 amino acids: CASSLEGRGHAFF. The CDR3 DNA is TGTGCCAGCAGCTTAGAAGGCAGGGGGCACGCTTTCTTT.